This T cell receptor (beta chain) is drawn from a study of shared clonotypes between healthy human individuals. Study background: Used for every donor were three CD4 naive, three CD4 memory, two CD8 naive and one CD8 memory plate. Whole-study findings and limits: Among non-shared clonotypes, generation probabilities were lower than among those shared by all four donors. It was observed that approximately 5% of naive CD4 clonotypes were shared across a few donors.

J gave up 2 bases and V 4 bases, and 8 bases lay outside the gene matches. This CDR3 region has 15 residues. Germline assignment: CDR1 LNHNV and CDR2 YYDKDF (reference sequence). CD45RO-negative, CCR7-positively selected cells formed the naive CD8 fraction, excluding terminally differentiated effector memory CD45RA+ cells. Splitting of each subset's genomic DNA was done evenly across several immunoSEQ plates. Sequencing used immunoSEQ multiplex PCR; TCRdb keeps in-frame clones, though not all of them. This sample yields roughly 810,000 clones, of which 96% are seen a single time; around 0.21% belongs to the top ten. As regards this clone: The antigen remains undetermined.

The sample was naive CD8+ T cells sorted from blood. The TCR comes from a man aged 30 to 45 in good health. V usage is TRBV15 and J usage is TRBJ2-7; 7 positions agree with TRBD2. CDR3 protein: CATSTEGTIPYEQYF. CDR3 nucleotide sequence: TGTGCCACCAGCACGGAGGGGACTATCCCCTACGAGCAGTACTTC.